This T cell receptor (beta chain) was retrieved from a study of blood T cell repertoires in COVID-19. CDR1 and CDR2 (germline): MNHEY, SVGAGI. V lost 5 bases to trimming and J lost 12 bases, with 17 bases between them. The CDR3 covers 13 residues. Some clones are missing from TCRdb's copy, which holds only in-frame ones; the method was immunoSEQ multiplex PCR. The table includes more than 60,000 clones, 80% to 90% detected once. This sequence joins TRBV6-5 and TRBJ2-1; D is unresolved. The sequencing input was peripheral blood. This receptor was identified in a woman aged 60-75 years with COVID-19, enrolled during active disease. CDR3 sequence: CASSTSQSPGQFF. DNA for the CDR3: TGTGCCAGCAGTACGTCACAGTCCCCTGGGCAGTTCTTC.